These 23 T cell receptor beta chains were sequenced from one sample in a study of T cells in Graves' hyperthyroidism and ophthalmopathy. Amplified TCR beta CDR3 regions derived from RNA transcripts. The HTBI primer set served for first-round RT-PCR of the TCR CDR3. Each CDR3 protein gets one entry after TCRdb re-called the multiplex PCR reads with MiXCR. The data hold about 380,000 distinct CDR3 sequences, with about 18% observed a single time. Sequenced input: blood. These receptors all stem from a man younger than 35 with Graves' ophthalmopathy.

The V gene is TRBV4-1, the J gene TRBJ2-3; D perhaps matches TRBD2 (5 bases). CDR1 and CDR2 (germline): MGHRA, YSYEKL. Deletions cut 5 bases from V and 0 bases from J, with 9 bases between. The CDR3 totals 14 residues. CDR3 coding DNA: TGCGCCAGCAGCTATCCGGGGAGCACAGATACGCAGTATTTT. It yields the protein CASSYPGSTDTQYF.

The rearrangement uses TRBV19 and TRBJ1-5, with D unresolved. Germline assignment: CDR1 LNHDA and CDR2 SQIVND (reference sequence). There are 15 residues in the CDR3. V lost 6 bases and J lost 0, with 12 bases in between. CDR3 region: CASSTDGYSNQPQHF. The DNA for the CDR3 is TGTGCCAGTAGCACAGACGGATATAGCAATCAGCCCCAGCATTTT.

The gene calls are TRBV7-6 and TRBJ2-7; D is ambiguous. This CDR3 has 15 residues. V was trimmed by 1 base and J by 2 bases, leaving 12 bases between them. Germline CDR1 and CDR2: SGHVS and FNYEAQ. Here the CDR3 DNA reads TGTGCCAGCAGCTTAGGGGGTTCAGCTACCTACGAGCAGTACTTC. This gives the protein CASSLGGSATYEQYF.

The V and J genes are TRBV7-9 and TRBJ2-2, with 7 bases identical to TRBD1. J gave up 2 bases and V 4 bases, and 7 bases lay outside the gene matches. Germline assignment: CDR1 SEHNR and CDR2 FQNEAQ (reference sequence). The CDR3 contains 16 residues. The CDR3 DNA follows: TGTGCCAGCAGCTCCAACCGGGACAGCAACACCGGGGAGCTGTTTTTT. Residues: CASSSNRDSNTGELFF.

This clonotype was picked up many times. The chain joins TRBV9 to TRBJ1-2; D is ambiguous. The V end was cut by 0 bases, the J end by 2 bases, with 5 bases between. The CDR3 is 13 amino acids. The germline CDR1 and CDR2 sequences are SGDLS and YYNGEE. The CDR3 DNA follows: TGTGCCAGCAGCGTAGATGACAACTATGGCTACACCTTC. It specifies CASSVDDNYGYTF. The whole variable domain, remainder taken from reference TRBV9 and TRBJ1-2, is DSGVTQTPKHLITATGQRVTLRCSPRSGDLSVYWYQQSLDQGLQFLIQYYNGEERAKGNILERFSAQQFPDLHSELNLSSLELGDSALYFCASSVDDNYGYTFGSGTRLTVV.

This clonotype was recorded at least ten times. J is TRBJ2-7 and V is TRBV6-1; 8 bases match TRBD2. Germline V gives CDR1 MNHNS, CDR2 SASEGT. The J segment lost 3 bases and the V segment lost 5 bases, leaving 9 bases of the junction unmatched. The CDR3 sequence is 15 residues long. The CDR3 DNA reads as TGTGCCAGCAGTTCCCCACGGGAGGGTGTCTACGAGCAGTACTTC. It encodes CASSSPREGVYEQYF.

This chain links TRBV7-7 with TRBJ2-1, with a possible D match to TRBD1 (7 bases). The V gene lost 5 bases and the J gene lost 2 bases, with 16 bases spanning the gap. The germline gives CDR1 SSHAT, CDR2 FNYEAQ (reference sequence). CDR3 length: 16 residues. CDR3 loop: CASSPRRGPTYNEQFF. CDR3 bases: TGTGCCAGCAGCCCGCGGAGGGGGCCCACCTACAATGAGCAGTTCTTC.

Many counts were recorded for this clonotype. The chain links TRBV2 to TRBJ1-2; a possible D gene is TRBD1 (6 bases). CDR1 is SNHLY, CDR2 FYNNEI, per germline. V lost 0 bases and J 7 bases, leaving 15 bases between the germline ends. CDR3 size: 15 residues. The CDR3 DNA sequence: TGTGCCAGCAGTGAAGCGATAGGGGGAGTCGCTGGCTACACCTTC. Translating gives CASSEAIGGVAGYTF.

This clonotype occurred a few times. This rearrangement joins TRBV27 to TRBJ1-5; TRBD1 is a possible D gene (5 bases). Per germline, CDR1 MNHEY and CDR2 SMNVEV (reference sequence). The CDR3 covers 15 residues. V shed 1 base and J shed 0 bases, with 7 bases lying between them. CDR3 coding DNA: TGTGCCAGCAGTTTATTCGGGGGTAGCAATCAGCCCCAGCATTTT. This encodes CASSLFGGSNQPQHF.

In its sample, this clonotype was seen a few times. This chain uses TRBV20-1 with TRBJ2-1; 11 bases fit TRBD2. Germline-derived CDR1 and CDR2 are DFQATT and SNEGSKA (reference sequence). The CDR3 length is 15 residues. V shed 7 bases, J shed 0 bases, and the junction held 5 bases outside the gene matches. CDR3 bases: TGCAGTGGACTAGCGGGAACGAGCTCCTACAATGAGCAGTTCTTC. Translation gives CSGLAGTSSYNEQFF.

This chain connects TRBV20-1 to TRBJ1-6; TRBD1 aligns across 7 bases. V gave up 6 bases and J gave up 6 bases; unmatched junction bases: 8. Germline V gene sequence: CDR1 DFQATT, CDR2 SNEGSKA (reference sequence). The CDR3 length is 14 residues. The CDR3: CSANTGTANSPLHF. CDR3 nucleotides: TGCAGTGCAAATACCGGGACAGCTAATTCACCCCTCCACTTT.

In this sample, this clonotype turned up many times. The chain combines TRBV2 with TRBJ1-3; 8 positions agree with TRBD1. Germline CDR1 and CDR2: SNHLY and FYNNEI. The CDR3 runs to 14 residues. With 6 bases clipped from V and 4 bases from J, the junction kept 5 bases outside the gene matches. In DNA, the CDR3 is TGTGCCAGCAGCGGACAGGGATCCGGAAACACCATATATTTT. This translates into CASSGQGSGNTIYF.

This clonotype has a count of ten or more. The chain couples TRBV6-1 to TRBJ2-1, with TRBD1 matching 7 bases. CDR1 and CDR2 from the germline V gene are MNHNS and SASEGT. V dropped 8 bases and J dropped 5; count of bases not matched to a gene: 12. The CDR3 has 15 amino acids. CDR3 region: CASSLLDRVDNEQFF. CDR3 DNA sequence: TGTGCCAGCTCCCTGCTTGACAGGGTGGACAATGAGCAGTTCTTC.

This clonotype was detected ten times or more. The V gene is TRBV20-1, the J gene TRBJ1-5; the match to TRBD1 covers 10 bases. Trimming took 5 bases from V and 7 from J; bases not matched to a gene: 8. The length of the CDR3 is 14 residues. Germline V gene lookup returns CDR1 DFQATT and CDR2 SNEGSKA (reference sequence). The CDR3 loop reads CSAGPGQGRQPQHF. Written as DNA, the CDR3 is TGCAGTGCTGGGCCGGGACAGGGGAGACAGCCCCAGCATTTT.

The chain has TRBV5-1 and TRBJ2-7; the D is unclear. From germline, CDR1 is SGHRS and CDR2 YFSETQ. This CDR3 has 13 residues. V was cut by 0 bases and J by 2 bases, with 6 bases left in between. CDR3 sequence (DNA): TGCGCCAGCAGCTTGGACAATACCTACGAGCAGTACTTC. This translates into CASSLDNTYEQYF.

CDR3 in amino acids: CASSRAGQGPEKLFF. Here the CDR3 DNA reads TGTGCCAGCAGCCGGGCGGGACAGGGTCCTGAAAAACTGTTTTTT. The chain employs TRBV3-1 and TRBJ1-4; TRBD1 matches 9 bases. After removal of 4 bases from V and 7 bases from J, the junction contained 7 bases not matched to a gene. CDR1 is LGHDT and CDR2 is YNNKEL in the germline V gene (reference sequence). This CDR3 has 15 residues.

The gene calls are TRBV11-2 and TRBJ2-7; 11 bases fit TRBD1. The CDR3 is 21 residues long. Per the germline V gene, CDR1 is SGHAT and CDR2 is FQNNGV. The J segment lost 2 bases and the V segment lost 2 bases, leaving 20 bases of the junction unmatched. The CDR3 region has the DNA TGTGCCAGCAGCTTAATGGAGTGGCGGACAGGGGGCTCGTATGCCCCCTACGAGCAGTACTTC. Its translation: CASSLMEWRTGGSYAPYEQYF.

This clonotype was recorded many times. Here the CDR3 reads CASSTASELGQGEHEQYF. The CDR3 DNA reads TGTGCCAGCAGCACCGCATCTGAACTCGGACAGGGGGAACACGAGCAGTACTTC. This sequence joins TRBV28 and TRBJ2-7; 10 bases line up with TRBD1. The trim removed 6 bases at V and 5 bases at J, leaving 19 bases unmatched. CDR3 length equals 18 residues. From germline, CDR1 is MDHEN and CDR2 SYDVKM.

This clonotype was recorded at least ten times. The chain links TRBV11-2 to TRBJ1-1; unclear D gene. Germline-derived CDR1 and CDR2 are SGHAT and FQNNGV. The V and J ends lost 2 bases and 7 bases respectively, with 5 bases between them. The CDR3 spans 11 residues. CDR3 sequence reads: CASSLTYEAFF. The CDR3 DNA reads TGTGCCAGCAGCTTAACTTATGAAGCTTTCTTT.

This clonotype was found a few times. This sequence joins TRBV12-3 or TRBV12-4 and TRBJ2-5; 7 nucleotides match TRBD1. CDR3 size: 14 residues. V lost 5 bases and J lost 5; bases outside the gene matches: 8. DNA of the CDR3: TGTGCCAGCAGTCAACAGGGGATAGGGGAGACCCAGTACTTC. It yields the protein CASSQQGIGETQYF.

This clonotype was counted a few times. J is TRBJ1-6 and V is TRBV5-5; no reliable D call. This CDR3 spans 13 amino acids. Trimming stripped 0 bases from V and 6 bases from J, with 4 bases between. Germline-derived CDR1 and CDR2 are SGHKS and YYEKEE (reference sequence). CDR3 loop: CASSLGLNSPLHF. The DNA for the CDR3 is TGTGCCAGCAGCTTGGGTCTTAATTCACCCCTCCACTTT.

This clonotype was found many times. One end of the junction does not line up with germline, which may come from a read error. This chain connects TRBV28 to TRBJ2-7; a possible D gene is TRBD2 (5 bases). Germline values: CDR1 MDHEN, CDR2 SYDVKM. The CDR3 length is 18 residues. The CDR3 nucleotides are TGTGCCAGCAGCTTATGGAGAGGGCCGGCCAAAAGCTCCTACGAGCAGTACTTC. Translating it yields CASSLWRGPAKSSYEQYF.

This clonotype was found many times. The V call is TRBV3-1, the J call TRBJ2-5; D may match TRBD1 or TRBD2 (5 bases each). This CDR3 spans 15 amino acids. The germline gives CDR1 LGHDT, CDR2 YNNKEL (reference sequence). The V end lost 3 bases, the J end lost 5 bases, and 16 bases lay between the germline ends. CDR3 amino acids: CASSQGPNSAETQYF. The CDR3 region has the DNA TGTGCCAGCAGCCAGGGACCTAACTCGGCGGAGACCCAGTACTTC.